This TCR beta chain was recorded in a study of neurological immune-mediated disorders. This clonotype was counted ten times or more. TCRdb ran MiXCR on the 5' RACE reads and lists one entry per CDR3 protein. The sample holds just over 20,000 distinct CDR3 sequences, around 16% seen once. The clonotype was recovered from a young woman with multiple sclerosis. Material for sequencing was CD8+ T cells from blood.

This CDR3 is CASSLLRTNTEAFF. The CDR3 DNA sequence: TGTGCCAGCAGTTTACTTCGGACGAACACTGAAGCTTTCTTT. The chain couples TRBV28 to TRBJ1-1; the D is unclear. V dropped 2 bases and J dropped 1 base, with 8 bases sitting between them. The CDR3 covers 14 residues. Germline V gives CDR1 MDHEN, CDR2 SYDVKM. Complete variable domain (other parts from reference TRBV28 and TRBJ1-1): DVKVTQSSRYLVKRTGEKVFLECVQDMDHENMFWYRQDPGLGLRLIYFSYDVKMKEKGDIPEGYSVSREKKERFSLILESASTNQTSMYLCASSLLRTNTEAFFGQGTRLTVV.